This T cell receptor (beta chain) was identified during a study of read filtering for tumor transcriptome and immune sequencing (dated by TCRdb to about 2020). With regard to the full study: The cohort consisted of under 20 male and over twelve female patients, with a mean age of roughly 67 years and an age range of 47 to 80. By revised international staging, 8 or 9 patients were R-ISS I, some 16 were R-ISS II and roughly 7 were R-ISS III. After DNase treatment, whole-transcriptome libraries were prepared with the TruSeq RNA Access Library Prep Kit. Per sample, about 4.05 to 10.27 million TCR-region mapped reads were obtained with IR-seq, compared with only about 80 to 1,400 with RNA-seq. The study compared TCR repertoires from targeted immune repertoire sequencing and bulk whole-transcriptome sequencing run on the same bone marrow samples. As a main aim, a read-filtering strategy for immune repertoire data was addressed, with the specific question being whether clonotypes supported by a single read should be removed.

The paper as a whole reports these results and caveats: Clonotypes were captured by IR-seq at much higher depth and more reliably than by RNA-seq, and smaller IR-seq throughput was sufficient for identification of most shared clonotypes. The correlation between IR-seq and RNA-seq shared clonotype proportions was increased by removal of single-read clonotypes. In IR-seq, single-read clonotypes were roughly four fifths of clonotypes but around 3.2% of total reads; in RNA-seq they were about 68% of clonotypes and 35% to 45% of reads. The sorted CD138-negative fraction was not purified T cells but a mixed bone marrow immune population.

For CDR1 and CDR2, the germline V gene lists MDHEN and SYDVKM. Inclusive of the bounding cysteine and phenylalanine, the CDR3 is 16 residues long. The only DNA kept is the CDR3, 48 bases in frame from the first base. From V the trimming removes 5 bases and from J it removes 9 bases, while the gene matches leave 11 bases of the junction unaccounted for. Bone marrow was sampled from every patient at the time of active disease. Ficoll-Hypaque density gradient centrifugation was used to isolate bone marrow mononuclear cells. To remove myeloma plasma cells, the cells were labeled with CD138 magnetic microbeads on a MACS separator, and CD138-negative cells were then collected by negative selection. Flow cytometry on an Attune NxT with CD138 antibodies was used to check the purity of the isolated cells. TRIzol reagent was used to extract total RNA, and a NanoDrop spectrophotometer was used to quantify the extracted RNA. For each patient, the CD138-negative bone marrow sample underwent paired RNA-seq and IR-seq.

This clonotype was counted at least ten times. No antigen is known for it. Per-base quality was not reported, and no clone a single base away is much larger than it. Starting from approximately 400 ng RNA, TCR libraries were constructed with the Immunoverse kit using molecular barcoded adaptors that cover the alpha/delta and beta/gamma chains. TCR library preparation used the same RNA that was used for transcriptome sequencing. TCR libraries were sequenced on an Illumina HiSeq 4000 with 2 x 150 cycles. The paper's data handling went like this. With MiXCR, TCR reads were aligned to human V, D, J and C references and assembled into CDR3 clonotypes, with quality filtering and error correction included. The tcR package in R was used for analysis of clonotype counts and gene usage diversity. Raw mapping reads were checked after the RNA-seq reads had been mapped by STAR aligner version 2.5.3a onto the human GRCh37 genome. To test how sequencing depth affected the clonotypes detected, IR-seq fastq files were randomly downsampled with Seqtk 1.3. TCRdb reran the public reads through fastp at Q25 and MiXCR, keeping productive beta chains. Identical CDR3 protein sequences are pooled into one entry, listed with their most common genes and DNA. Here the V and J calls rest on TCRdb's processing, not on the authors' analysis. The table for this sample lists over 50,000 distinct CDR3 sequences; approximately 20% of them were counted only once. The ten largest clones represent over 12% of the sample.

The origin of this receptor is a donor aged 40 or over with multiple myeloma. The rearranged segments are TRBV28 and TRBJ2-1; 12 bases in the middle match TRBD2. Sequenced sample: a population of CD138-negative cells sorted from bone marrow. This specimen's cell subset or site label, interpreted: bone marrow mononuclear cells depleted of CD138+ plasma/myeloma cells by negative magnetic selection. Read as DNA, the sequence is TGTGCCAGCAGTCCACTCTCTAGCGGGAGGGCCGGTGAGCAGTTCTTC. It translates to CASSPLSSGRAGEQFF.